Presented here are 32 T cell receptor beta chains from one specimen sequenced in a study of blood T cells in healthy people across ages. Next came a second PCR, run for roughly 6 to 11 cycles, which used a sample-barcoded 5' primer along with a J-beta primer mix. MiXCR was run by TCRdb on the 5' RACE reads, yielding one entry per CDR3 protein. The repertoire holds hundreds of thousands of distinct CDR3 sequences, with around 50% as singletons. Sample: blood. The receptors shown here come from a man aged 35 to 55 in good health.

The chain recombines TRBV7-9 with TRBJ1-6; TRBD1 matches at 8 bases. V was pared by 6 bases and J by 3 bases, with 7 bases of the junction left unmatched. The CDR3 is made up of 16 amino acids. The germline CDR1 and CDR2 sequences are SEHNR and FQNEAQ (reference sequence). CDR3 in DNA: TGTGCCAGCAGTACGGGGACAGGAGACTATAATTCACCCCTCCACTTT. Amino acid sequence: CASSTGTGDYNSPLHF.

The chain carries TRBV4-3 and TRBJ2-1, with D perhaps TRBD2 (7 bases). The germline V gene has CDR1 LGHNA and CDR2 YSLEER. The germline V and J ends were trimmed by 0 bases and 2 bases, with 17 bases remaining between them. This CDR3 contains 18 residues. The CDR3 here is CASSQEGGQQIPYNEQFF. The CDR3 nucleotides read TGCGCCAGCAGCCAAGAGGGGGGGCAACAAATCCCCTACAATGAGCAGTTCTTC.

The gene calls are TRBV4-1 and TRBJ2-1; D ambiguous. Germline CDR1 reads MGHRA; CDR2 reads YSYEKL. CDR3 size: 13 residues. V shed 4 bases and J shed 5 bases, with 9 bases lying between them. CDR3 loop: CASSPIPHNEQFF. CDR3 nucleotides: TGCGCCAGCAGCCCTATCCCCCACAATGAGCAGTTCTTC.

This clonotype was seen a handful of times. This chain connects TRBV7-2 to TRBJ2-5; D perhaps matches TRBD2 (7 bases). Trimming pared 6 bases from V and 2 bases from J, leaving 22 bases between. Looked up from germline, CDR1 is SGHTA and CDR2 is FQGNSA. The CDR3 contains 17 residues. CDR3 in DNA: TGTGCCAGCAGGCGGGGAGGGGGGACGAACAAACAAGAGACCCAGTACTTC. Translating gives CASRRGGGTNKQETQYF.

This clonotype was observed a few times. This sequence joins TRBV7-2 and TRBJ2-1; no definite D call. The DNA end is a closer match to TRBJ2-7, so the J assignment may be wrong. Germline-derived CDR1 and CDR2 are SGHTA and FQGNSA. The CDR3 spans 13 residues. The CDR3 protein is CASSLLSYNEQYF. The CDR3 DNA is TGTGCCAGCAGCCTGCTCTCCTACAATGAGCAGTACTTC.

For the CDR3, the DNA is TGTGCCAGCAGCTCCCGACAGGGAGAGACCCAGTACTTC. The encoded protein is CASSSRQGETQYF. The J gene is TRBJ2-5, the V gene TRBV11-1; 7 bases match TRBD1. Germline V CDR1 and CDR2: SGHAT, FQDESV (reference sequence). The CDR3 covers 13 residues. With V trimmed by 4 bases and J by 4 bases, 3 bases remained unmatched.

In its sample, this clonotype was seen a few times. V usage is TRBV12-3 or TRBV12-4 and J usage is TRBJ1-5; 10 nucleotides line up with TRBD1. This CDR3 comprises 15 residues. Unmatched junction bases numbered 6, after V lost 8 bases and J lost 2 bases. CDR3 protein: CASGTGAGGNQPQHF. CDR3 bases: TGTGCCAGCGGGACAGGGGCGGGCGGCAATCAGCCCCAGCATTTT.

With regard to this clonotype: Compared with germline, one end of the junction differs, possibly owing to a read error. The chain carries TRBV15 and TRBJ2-5, with D possibly matching TRBD1 (6 bases). In germline, CDR1 is LNHNV, CDR2 YYDKDF (reference sequence). CDR3 length: 14 residues. The CDR3 DNA reads TGTGCTACCAGCAGAGAGACAACAGGGATTGAGCAGTACTTC. It encodes CATSRETTGIEQYF.

This clonotype showed up just once. The chain has TRBV6-5 and TRBJ2-5; the match to TRBD2 covers 9 bases. The end of the DNA is better explained by TRBJ2-7, so the J call may be wrong. CDR1 is MNHEY and CDR2 is SVGAGI in the germline V gene. This CDR3 has 15 amino acids. The CDR3 nucleotides read TGTGCCAGCAGGGGTGAGGCGGGAGGGTTCTACGAGCAGTACTTC. Its protein product is CASRGEAGGFYEQYF.

This clonotype was seen a few times. J is TRBJ2-6 and V is TRBV10-3; tentatively, D is TRBD2 (5 bases). V lost 7 bases and J lost 6, with 13 bases in between. The CDR3 has 14 residues. Germline CDR1 and CDR2: ENHRY and SYGVKD. CDR3 in DNA: TGTGCCATCACCGCAGAGGGCAAGGCCAACGTCCTGACTTTC. It encodes CAITAEGKANVLTF.

This clonotype was counted only a few times. The V call is TRBV11-2, the J call TRBJ2-7, with a possible D match to TRBD1 (5 bases). V lost 1 base to trimming and J lost 2 bases, with 12 bases between them. Germline assignment: CDR1 SGHAT and CDR2 FQNNGV. The CDR3 is made up of 15 amino acids. CDR3 amino acids: CASSLGPQGAYEQYF. CDR3 nucleotides: TGTGCCAGCAGCTTAGGTCCCCAGGGCGCCTACGAGCAGTACTTC.

V is TRBV29-1 and J is TRBJ2-3; D is unclear. The CDR3 loop spans 11 amino acids. Trimming removed 4 bases from V and 2 bases from J, with 4 bases in between. Germline assignment: CDR1 SQVTM and CDR2 ANQGSEA. CDR3 nucleotides: TGCAGCGTTGGGAACACAGATACGCAGTATTTT. Its protein is CSVGNTDTQYF.

This clonotype was seen just once. This sequence joins TRBV20-1 and TRBJ2-1; D is uncertain. This CDR3 is built from 12 residues. Germline V CDR1 and CDR2: DFQATT, SNEGSKA (reference sequence). V shed 1 base and J shed 6 bases, with 7 bases lying between them. Here the CDR3 reads CSARVSANEQFF. In nucleotides, the CDR3 is TGCAGTGCTAGAGTGTCCGCCAATGAGCAGTTCTTC.

This clonotype was seen more than once but under ten times. J is TRBJ2-3 and V is TRBV7-2; D is perhaps TRBD2 (5 bases). V shed 0 bases and J shed 4 bases, with 11 bases lying between them. Germline V CDR1 and CDR2: SGHTA, FQGNSA. The CDR3 has 15 amino acids. The CDR3 loop reads CASSLAPGYADTQYF. CDR3 coding DNA: TGTGCCAGCAGCTTAGCGCCGGGGTACGCAGATACGCAGTATTTT. Combining the CDR3 with reference TRBV7-2 and TRBJ2-3 gives the whole variable domain GAGVSQSPSNKVTEKGKDVELRCDPISGHTALYWYRQSLGQGLEFLIYFQGNSAPDKSGLPSDRFSAERTGGSVSTLTIQRTQQEDSAVYLCASSLAPGYADTQYFGPGTRLTVL.

V is TRBV7-2 and J is TRBJ2-5; 8 bases are a match to TRBD2. The trim removed 5 bases at V and 1 base at J, leaving 12 bases unmatched. Per the germline V gene, CDR1 is SGHTA and CDR2 is FQGNSA. CDR3 length: 17 residues. In DNA, the CDR3 is TGTGCCAGCAGCCCCTACTTAGCGGGGCTACTCCAAGAGACCCAGTACTTC. It yields the protein CASSPYLAGLLQETQYF.

The chain employs TRBV20-1 and TRBJ1-1; D is perhaps TRBD1 (5 bases). The CDR3 contains 11 residues. The V end lost 6 bases, the J end lost 3 bases, and 8 bases lay between the germline ends. The germline V gene has CDR1 DFQATT and CDR2 SNEGSKA (reference sequence). This chain's CDR3 is CSATVYTEAFF. CDR3 bases: TGCAGTGCGACAGTATACACTGAAGCTTTCTTT.

The V and J genes are TRBV6-2 or TRBV6-3 and TRBJ2-7, with unresolved D. The CDR3 spans 11 residues. Trimming cost V 5 bases and J 3 bases, with 5 bases left between them. Looked up from germline, CDR1 is MNHEY and CDR2 is SVGEGT. This CDR3 is CASSKHYEQYF. CDR3 sequence (DNA): TGTGCCAGCAGTAAGCACTACGAGCAGTACTTC.

This chain joins TRBV9 and TRBJ1-1; possible D gene TRBD1, 5 bases. Germline assignment: CDR1 SGDLS and CDR2 YYNGEE. V shed 4 bases and J shed 4 bases, with 20 bases lying between them. The CDR3 is 16 residues long. CDR3 in DNA: TGTGCCAGCAGCCCCAGGGTCGGGGGTCGGATCACTGAAGCTTTCTTT. Protein: CASSPRVGGRITEAFF.

This clonotype was counted between two and nine times. The chain has TRBV29-1 and TRBJ2-3; the match to TRBD1 covers 10 bases. V dropped 6 bases and J dropped 4; count of bases not matched to a gene: 7. Germline V gene sequence: CDR1 SQVTM, CDR2 ANQGSEA. This CDR3 contains 14 residues. The CDR3 region has the DNA TGCAGCGTGTCTTCCGGGACAGGGGCAGATACGCAGTATTTT. Its protein product is CSVSSGTGADTQYF.

V gene TRBV7-2 combines with J gene TRBJ1-2, with 9 bases fitting TRBD1. The CDR3 is 15 residues long. Germline V gene data show CDR1 as SGHTA and CDR2 as FQGNSA. J gave up 6 bases and V 4 bases, and 9 bases lay outside the gene matches. The CDR3 nucleotides read TGTGCCAGCAGCTCTCAGACAGGGGGGGTCGATGGCTACACCTTC. It yields the protein CASSSQTGGVDGYTF. The full variable domain, its missing parts supplied by reference TRBV7-2 and TRBJ1-2, is GAGVSQSPSNKVTEKGKDVELRCDPISGHTALYWYRQSLGQGLEFLIYFQGNSAPDKSGLPSDRFSAERTGGSVSTLTIQRTQQEDSAVYLCASSSQTGGVDGYTFGSGTRLTVV.

Only a few counts were recorded for this clonotype. The V and J genes are TRBV20-1 and TRBJ1-2, with D tentatively TRBD1 (6 bases). This CDR3 is 16 amino acids long. The V end was cut by 3 bases, the J end by 4 bases, with 21 bases between. The germline gives CDR1 DFQATT, CDR2 SNEGSKA (reference sequence). The CDR3 coding sequence is TGCAGTGCTAGGCCCCCCGGTTCGGGGACACCCTATGGCTACACCTTC. Translated: CSARPPGSGTPYGYTF.

The J gene is TRBJ2-1, the V gene TRBV28; 7 positions agree with TRBD2. V shed 3 bases and J 5 bases; nucleotides not matched to a gene: 10. This CDR3 spans 16 amino acids. Germline V gene lookup returns CDR1 MDHEN and CDR2 SYDVKM. CDR3 DNA: TGTGCCAGCAGTTTCGGCGGGCGGGAGCATGACAATGAGCAGTTCTTC. This codes for CASSFGGREHDNEQFF.

The gene calls are TRBV6-5 and TRBJ1-1; 8 bases match TRBD1. CDR3 length equals 13 residues. Germline-derived CDR1 and CDR2 are MNHEY and SVGAGI. Trimming cost V 7 bases and J 7 bases; bases outside gene matches: 8. The CDR3 spells CASTATGDLEAFF. Written as DNA, the CDR3 is TGTGCCAGCACTGCGACAGGGGACCTTGAAGCTTTCTTT.

V usage is TRBV20-1 and J usage is TRBJ1-4; D may be TRBD1 (6 bases). Germline V gene sequence: CDR1 DFQATT, CDR2 SNEGSKA (reference sequence). V was shortened by 4 bases and J by 8 bases, with 14 bases between the two germline ends. The CDR3 sequence is 13 residues long. This chain's CDR3 is CSANKGVGEKLFF. The CDR3 DNA is TGCAGTGCTAATAAGGGGGTAGGGGAAAAACTGTTTTTT.

The chain recombines TRBV28 with TRBJ1-3; TRBD1 is a possible D gene (5 bases). CDR1 and CDR2 from the germline V gene are MDHEN and SYDVKM. CDR3 size: 14 residues. The germline V and J ends were trimmed by 7 bases and 2 bases, with 12 bases remaining between them. The CDR3 DNA reads TGTGCCAGCACCTCAGGGCATCCTGGAAACACCATATATTTT. This sequence encodes CASTSGHPGNTIYF.

The chain recombines TRBV20-1 with TRBJ2-7; D is unclear. Germline loops: CDR1 DFQATT, CDR2 SNEGSKA (reference sequence). The CDR3 length is 12 residues. Trimming pared 2 bases from V and 7 bases from J, leaving 12 bases between. CDR3 region: CSARFGVYEQYF. The CDR3, as DNA: TGCAGTGCTAGATTTGGGGTTTATGAGCAGTACTTC.

The chain uses TRBV20-1 and TRBJ2-7; TRBD1 aligns across 7 bases. The CDR3 consists of 13 residues. Losses at the gene ends were 6 bases for V and 5 bases for J; bases not matched to a gene: 10. Per germline, CDR1 DFQATT and CDR2 SNEGSKA (reference sequence). The CDR3 spells CSAKTTGSNEQYF. The CDR3 DNA follows: TGCAGTGCCAAGACGACAGGGAGCAACGAGCAGTACTTC.

V usage is TRBV9 and J usage is TRBJ2-7; D call uncertain. The end of the DNA is better explained by TRBJ2-4, so the J call may be wrong. The CDR3 has 16 amino acids. Germline V gene sequence: CDR1 SGDLS, CDR2 YYNGEE. This CDR3 reads CASSVGPAAFLNIQYF. In nucleotides, the CDR3 is TGTGCCAGCAGCGTAGGGCCGGCGGCCTTCCTTAACATTCAGTACTTC.

The rearrangement links TRBV9 to TRBJ2-7, with D unclear. There are 14 residues in the CDR3. In germline, CDR1 is SGDLS, CDR2 YYNGEE. V lost 0 bases and J 4 bases, leaving 11 bases between the germline ends. The CDR3, as DNA: TGTGCCAGCAGCGTAGAGGCTAGTAAGTACGAGCAGTACTTC. This gives the protein CASSVEASKYEQYF.

The chain is built from TRBV24-1 and TRBJ2-1; D gene unclear. The end of the DNA aligns better with TRBJ2-7, so the J call may be wrong. Germline CDR1 and CDR2: KGHDR and SFDVKD. The CDR3 covers 14 residues. CDR3 loop: CATSARFSYNEQYF. Written as DNA, the CDR3 is TGTGCCACCAGTGCCAGATTCTCCTACAATGAGCAGTACTTC.

The chain uses TRBV9 and TRBJ2-2; D remains ambiguous. CDR3 length equals 12 residues. Trimming stripped 4 bases from V and 6 bases from J, with 7 bases between. CDR1 SGDLS and CDR2 YYNGEE come from the germline V gene. In nucleotides, the CDR3 is TGTGCCAGCAGCCAAAGGGCCGGGGAGCTGTTTTTT. Protein: CASSQRAGELFF.

The chain joins TRBV28 to TRBJ2-3, with 8 positions matching TRBD1. Germline V lookup: CDR1 MDHEN, CDR2 SYDVKM. The V gene end was trimmed by 6 bases and the J gene end by 1 base; junction bases not matched to a gene: 9. The CDR3 has 16 amino acids. CDR3 in DNA: TGTGCCAGCAGCCCCCTCTTGGGACAGGGCACAGATACGCAGTATTTT. Translated, it gives CASSPLLGQGTDTQYF.